This entry lists 28 T cell receptor beta chains sequenced from one sample in a study of T cell repertoires in cytomegalovirus infection. One entry per CDR3 protein, called by TCRdb with MiXCR from the reads. This table holds around 350,000 distinct CDR3 sequences, about a sixth found once. The sample comprised PBMCs. These receptors were obtained from a human donor in good health (CMV status not recorded). Some clones in this sample may be carry-over from other donors' samples.

This clonotype was recorded a few times. V usage is TRBV28 and J usage is TRBJ2-2; D is perhaps TRBD1 (6 bases). Trimming cost V 10 bases and J 5 bases, with 14 bases left between them. The CDR3 is 13 residues long. CDR1 and CDR2 (germline): MDHEN, SYDVKM. The CDR3 loop reads CATFTGFTGELFF. For the CDR3, the DNA is TGTGCCACCTTTACAGGGTTTACCGGGGAGCTGTTTTTT.

J is TRBJ1-5 and V is TRBV7-2; D perhaps matches TRBD1 (6 bases). Trimming took off 8 bases at V and 6 bases at J, with 17 bases between the two ends. Germline CDR1 SGHTA, CDR2 FQGNSA. CDR3 size: 14 residues. This chain's CDR3 is CASGRGGESQPQHF. CDR3 bases: TGTGCCAGCGGGCGAGGGGGGGAGTCTCAGCCCCAGCATTTT.

This clonotype was counted only a few times. This sequence joins TRBV6-2 or TRBV6-3 and TRBJ1-1; D is uncertain. This CDR3 region has 14 residues. Germline lookup yields CDR1 MNHEY and CDR2 SVGEGT. Trimming shortened V by 0 bases and J by 5 bases, and 10 bases separated the two germline ends. CDR3 residues: CASSYSVSRTEAFF. The CDR3 nucleotides are TGTGCCAGCAGTTACTCGGTGTCCCGAACTGAAGCTTTCTTT.

This clonotype occurred many times. The V gene is TRBV12-3 or TRBV12-4, the J gene TRBJ1-5, with a possible D match to TRBD1 (6 bases). Trimming pared 5 bases from V and 2 bases from J, leaving 16 bases between. CDR3 length: 16 residues. As DNA, the CDR3 is TGTGCCAGCAGTCTACAACAGGGACTGGGCAATCAGCCCCAGCATTTT. It yields the protein CASSLQQGLGNQPQHF.

V and J are TRBV20-1 and TRBJ2-7; D is ambiguous. Trimming took 5 bases from V and 6 from J, leaving 11 bases between them. Germline V lookup: CDR1 DFQATT, CDR2 SNEGSKA (reference sequence). This CDR3 has 11 residues. The CDR3 DNA sequence: TGCAGTGCTCGACGATTAACCGAGCAGTACTTC. This translates into CSARRLTEQYF.

This clonotype occurred many times. The chain couples TRBV7-2 to TRBJ2-7, with 9 bases fitting TRBD2. V shed 1 base, J shed 3 bases, and the junction held 4 bases outside the gene matches. Germline V lookup: CDR1 SGHTA, CDR2 FQGNSA. This CDR3 is 15 amino acids long. This CDR3 reads CASSLVGSGSYEQYF. In DNA form, the CDR3 reads TGTGCCAGCAGCTTAGTCGGTAGCGGGAGCTACGAGCAGTACTTC. Together with reference TRBV7-2 and TRBJ2-7, the CDR3 gives the full variable domain: GAGVSQSPSNKVTEKGKDVELRCDPISGHTALYWYRQSLGQGLEFLIYFQGNSAPDKSGLPSDRFSAERTGGSVSTLTIQRTQQEDSAVYLCASSLVGSGSYEQYFGPGTRLTVT.

The chain uses TRBV7-9 and TRBJ2-5; the D gene could be TRBD1 or TRBD2 (6 bases each). The ends were cut back, 6 bases at V and 8 bases at J, with 16 bases in the middle. The germline CDR1 and CDR2 sequences are SEHNR and FQNEAQ (reference sequence). The CDR3 contains 13 residues. This CDR3 reads CASSPVGGGTQYF. The CDR3 DNA reads TGTGCCAGCAGTCCTGTAGGGGGAGGTACCCAGTACTTC.

As for this clonotype: This may be a read error: a much more frequent sequence differs by one nucleotide. The chain combines TRBV12-3 or TRBV12-4 with TRBJ1-5; 7 positions agree with TRBD1. This CDR3 is built from 15 residues. V gave up 3 bases and J gave up 7 bases; unmatched junction bases: 9. This CDR3 is CASSLRTGVGQPQHF. The CDR3 DNA reads as TGTGCCAGCAGTTTGCGAACAGGGGTAGGCCAGCCCCAGCATTTT.

In its sample, this clonotype was seen many times. This sequence may be a read error, since a much larger clone differs from it by one base. The rearrangement links TRBV7-9 to TRBJ2-3; D remains unclear. This CDR3 contains 13 residues. V was pared by 1 base and J by 4 bases, with 6 bases between. Germline V gene data show CDR1 as SEHNR and CDR2 as FQNEAQ (reference sequence). The DNA for the CDR3 is TGTGCCAGCAGCTTAGACTTCCCAGATACGCAGTATTTT. Translated, it gives CASSLDFPDTQYF.

This clonotype has a count of ten or more. This CDR3 reads CASSFLAGSYGYTF. For the CDR3, the DNA is TGTGCCAGCAGTTTCCTGGCGGGGTCCTATGGCTACACCTTC. The rearrangement links TRBV28 to TRBJ1-2; D remains ambiguous. The CDR3 is 14 amino acids. The germline gives CDR1 MDHEN, CDR2 SYDVKM. With 3 bases removed from V and 4 bases from J, the gap between germline ends came to 12 bases.

This clonotype was found a few times. The chain carries TRBV7-2 and TRBJ2-3; D unclear. CDR3 size: 12 residues. The ends were cut back, 7 bases at V and 5 bases at J, with 10 bases in the middle. Germline V gene sequence: CDR1 SGHTA, CDR2 FQGNSA. CDR3 residues: CASTLRRDTQYF. The CDR3 DNA reads as TGTGCCAGCACCCTACGAAGAGATACGCAGTATTTT.

This rearrangement joins TRBV2 to TRBJ1-6; maybe TRBD1 (6 bases). Germline V gene lookup returns CDR1 SNHLY and CDR2 FYNNEI. The CDR3 has 15 residues. V was clipped by 5 bases and J by 14 bases, with 22 bases between them. Here the CDR3 reads CASSRSGLQGDALHF. CDR3 nucleotides: TGTGCCAGCAGTCGTAGCGGTCTACAGGGTGATGCCCTCCACTTT.

The chain links TRBV4-2 to TRBJ2-2, with unresolved D. Germline V CDR1 and CDR2: LGHNA, YNFKEQ. Trimming shortened V by 1 base and J by 5 bases, and 17 bases separated the two germline ends. The CDR3 length is 17 residues. Here the CDR3 reads CASSQVEGALGTGELFF. CDR3 DNA sequence: TGTGCCAGCAGCCAAGTGGAAGGTGCGCTTGGGACCGGGGAGCTGTTTTTT.

This clonotype was detected ten times or more. V gene TRBV7-2 combines with J gene TRBJ2-7; TRBD1 might be the D (6 bases). The germline CDR1 and CDR2 sequences are SGHTA and FQGNSA. The CDR3 has 14 residues. The V end was cut by 1 base, the J end by 2 bases, with 9 bases between. CDR3 DNA sequence: TGTGCCAGCAGCTTAGTGTCAGGGGCCTACGAGCAGTACTTC. Translating gives CASSLVSGAYEQYF.

The genes are TRBV15 and TRBJ1-3; D call uncertain. The CDR3 loop spans 16 amino acids. The germline V gene has CDR1 LNHNV and CDR2 YYDKDF (reference sequence). V gave up 0 bases and J gave up 4 bases, with 13 bases separating them. The CDR3 DNA follows: TGTGCCACCAGCAGAGAGGGTGTGGTGTTGGGAAACACCATATATTTT. Its protein product is CATSREGVVLGNTIYF.

This clonotype was detected once. A read error may explain this, as a much larger clone is one base away. The chain recombines TRBV12-3 or TRBV12-4 with TRBJ1-2; TRBD1 matches at 7 bases. This CDR3 comprises 15 residues. CDR3 DNA: TGTGCCAGCAGTTTCGGAGCGGAGGGGGCCTATGGCTGCACCTTC. Protein product: CASSFGAEGAYGCTF.

This clonotype was seen at least ten times. The V gene is TRBV7-2, the J gene TRBJ2-5; a possible D gene is TRBD2 (6 bases). V was shortened by 1 base and J by 2 bases, with 17 bases between the two germline ends. The CDR3 consists of 17 residues. Germline lookup yields CDR1 SGHTA and CDR2 FQGNSA. The CDR3 here is CASSLGVSGGAQETQYF. The DNA for the CDR3 is TGTGCCAGCAGCTTAGGGGTTAGCGGAGGGGCGCAAGAGACCCAGTACTTC.

This clonotype was counted between two and nine times. The genes are TRBV27 and TRBJ1-5; 8 bases fit TRBD1. V was pared by 4 bases and J by 3 bases, with 2 bases of the junction left unmatched. CDR1 and CDR2 from the germline V gene are MNHEY and SMNVEV (reference sequence). This CDR3 is built from 14 residues. The CDR3, as DNA: TGTGCCAGCAGTTGGACAGGGTTCAATCAGCCCCAGCATTTT. Its translation is CASSWTGFNQPQHF.

In its sample, this clonotype was seen a few times. The rearrangement joins TRBV20-1 to TRBJ2-3; D is unclear. Trimming removed 0 bases at V and 4 bases at J, with 8 bases between. Germline CDR1 is DFQATT and CDR2 is SNEGSKA (reference sequence). CDR3 length equals 13 residues. The CDR3 is CSARDPRSDTQYF. The CDR3 nucleotides are TGCAGTGCTAGAGATCCCCGATCAGATACGCAGTATTTT.

This clonotype has ten or more counts. The chain employs TRBV7-8 and TRBJ2-7; possible D gene TRBD1, 8 bases. This CDR3 spans 16 amino acids. CDR1 and CDR2 (germline): SGHVS, FQNEAQ. V shed 1 base and J shed 6 bases, with 19 bases lying between them. The chain's CDR3 is CASSLVGGPGQGEQYF. The CDR3 nucleotides read TGTGCCAGCAGCTTAGTCGGGGGGCCCGGACAGGGCGAGCAGTACTTC.

The sample holds a few counts of this clonotype. The chain uses TRBV6-2 or TRBV6-3 and TRBJ2-5, with D maybe TRBD1 (6 bases). The germline gives CDR1 MNHEY, CDR2 SVGEGT. V gave up 6 bases and J gave up 0 bases, with 11 bases separating them. This CDR3 comprises 14 residues. The CDR3: CASRPTGYQETQYF. DNA of the CDR3: TGTGCCAGCAGGCCAACAGGGTACCAAGAGACCCAGTACTTC.

The sample holds a few counts of this clonotype. The chain combines TRBV11-2 with TRBJ2-3; a possible D gene is TRBD2 (6 bases). This CDR3 is 14 amino acids long. Germline V gene sequence: CDR1 SGHAT, CDR2 FQNNGV. The ends were cut back, 2 bases at V and 6 bases at J, with 12 bases in the middle. CDR3 sequence: CASSLPAGMDTQYF. The CDR3, as DNA: TGTGCCAGCAGCTTACCCGCGGGGATGGATACGCAGTATTTT. Filled out from reference TRBV11-2 and TRBJ2-3, the complete variable domain reads EAGVAQSPRYKIIEKRQSVAFWCNPISGHATLYWYQQILGQGPKLLIQFQNNGVVDDSQLPKDRFSAERLKGVDSTLKIQPAKLEDSAVYLCASSLPAGMDTQYFGPGTRLTVL.

Many counts were recorded for this clonotype. The rearrangement uses TRBV7-2 and TRBJ2-7; 8 bases align to TRBD1. Germline assignment: CDR1 SGHTA and CDR2 FQGNSA. The CDR3 runs to 15 residues. Trimming removed 5 bases from V and 3 bases from J; junction bases left unmatched: 9. CDR3 protein: CASSRGQGTNYEQYF. In nucleotides, the CDR3 is TGTGCCAGCAGCCGCGGACAGGGTACTAACTACGAGCAGTACTTC.

This clonotype showed up just a few times. The gene calls are TRBV28 and TRBJ2-1; D might be TRBD1 or TRBD2, each matching 6 bases. This CDR3 contains 17 residues. From germline, CDR1 is MDHEN and CDR2 SYDVKM. V lost 6 bases, J lost 4 bases, and 22 bases lay in between. The CDR3 DNA is TGTGCCAGCAGGCCTGGTGGGGGGCTTACTGTTTACAATGAGCAGTTCTTC. It encodes CASRPGGGLTVYNEQFF.

The chain recombines TRBV5-4 with TRBJ2-1, with D hard to call. V was clipped by 7 bases and J by 3 bases, with 8 bases between them. The CDR3 length is 12 residues. The germline V gene has CDR1 SGHNT and CDR2 YYREEE (reference sequence). CDR3: CASGEDYNEQFF. The CDR3 coding sequence is TGTGCCAGCGGTGAAGACTACAATGAGCAGTTCTTC.

This clonotype was recorded at least ten times. V and J are TRBV7-2 and TRBJ2-1; 13 positions match TRBD2. The V gene's germline CDR1 is SGHTA and CDR2 FQGNSA. This CDR3 contains 15 residues. V trimming: 5 bases; J trimming: 5 bases; junction bases outside the gene matches: 3. CDR3 in amino acids: CASSLTSGGHNEQFF. DNA for the CDR3: TGTGCCAGCAGCCTGACTAGCGGGGGGCACAATGAGCAGTTCTTC.

This clonotype occurred many times. The genes are TRBV25-1 and TRBJ2-1; 7 bases are a match to TRBD1. The trim removed 6 bases at V and 6 bases at J, leaving 8 bases unmatched. The germline V gene has CDR1 MGHDK and CDR2 SYGVNS. This CDR3 region has 14 residues. This chain's CDR3 is CASSRTGVRNEQFF. The CDR3 DNA follows: TGTGCCAGCAGCCGAACAGGGGTGCGCAATGAGCAGTTCTTC. The full variable domain, rest sourced from reference TRBV25-1 and TRBJ2-1, is EADIYQTPRYLVIGTGKKITLECSQTMGHDKMYWYQQDPGMELHLIHYSYGVNSTEKGDLSSESTVSRIRTEHFPLTLESARPSHTSQYLCASSRTGVRNEQFFGPGTRLTVL.

The chain couples TRBV5-4 to TRBJ1-1, with D possibly being TRBD1 (6 bases). The CDR3 covers 15 residues. Per the germline V gene, CDR1 is SGHNT and CDR2 is YYREEE (reference sequence). Trimming took off 9 bases at V and 8 bases at J, with 26 bases between the two ends. CDR3 DNA sequence: TGTGCCACCCAAATGGGGGCAGTCCCTGGCAACGAAGCTTTCTTT. Translation: CATQMGAVPGNEAFF.